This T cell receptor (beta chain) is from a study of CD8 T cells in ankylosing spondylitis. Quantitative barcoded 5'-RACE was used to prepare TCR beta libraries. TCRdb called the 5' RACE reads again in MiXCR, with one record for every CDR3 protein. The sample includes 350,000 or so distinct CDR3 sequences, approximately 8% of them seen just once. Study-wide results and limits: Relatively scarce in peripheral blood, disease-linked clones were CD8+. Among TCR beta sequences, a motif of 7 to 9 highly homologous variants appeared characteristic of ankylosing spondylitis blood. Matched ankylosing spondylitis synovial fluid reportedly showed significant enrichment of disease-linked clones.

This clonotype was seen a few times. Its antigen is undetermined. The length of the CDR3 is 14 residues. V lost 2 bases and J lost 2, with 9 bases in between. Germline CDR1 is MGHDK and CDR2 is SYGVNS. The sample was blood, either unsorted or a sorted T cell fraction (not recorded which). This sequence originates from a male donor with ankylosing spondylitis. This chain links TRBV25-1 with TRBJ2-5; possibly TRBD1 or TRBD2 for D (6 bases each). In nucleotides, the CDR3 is TGTGCCAGCAGTGAACAGGGGAGGCAAGAGACCCAGTACTTC. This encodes CASSEQGRQETQYF.